These 17 T cell receptor beta chains were all obtained from the same sample, sequenced in a study of T cells after posttransplantation cyclophosphamide. Controls had myeloablative marrow grafts with methotrexate and calcineurin inhibitor, sampled at 1 year. The table came from immunoSEQ multiplex PCR; TCRdb's copy has only in-frame clones and leaves some out. The sample lists approximately 10,000 clones, roughly 90% occurring once. The specimen was PBMCs, collected 420 to 450 days after allogeneic stem cell transplant with calcineurin inhibitor and methotrexate. These receptors were taken from a male patient between 50 and 60 years old who received an allogeneic stem cell transplant from an unrelated donor, was CMV-positive, and had chronic GVHD only. T cells may partly derive from the graft donor.

The CDR3 DNA reads as TGTGCCCTATTATCTCAAGGGACAGGGCAAAAAGAGACCCAGTACTTC. Translating gives CALLSQGTGQKETQYF. V gene TRBV25-1 combines with J gene TRBJ2-5, with 9 bases lining up with TRBD1. The germline gives CDR1 MGHDK, CDR2 SYGVNS. V shed 11 bases, J shed 3 bases, and the junction held 16 bases outside the gene matches. The CDR3 totals 16 residues.

V is TRBV4-1 and J is TRBJ1-2; 11 bases line up with TRBD1. J lost 4 bases, V lost 3 bases, and 7 bases had no gene match. Germline CDR1 MGHRA, CDR2 YSYEKL. CDR3 length: 16 residues. The CDR3 reads CASSHVGQGVGYGYTF. The CDR3 DNA reads TGCGCCAGCAGCCACGTGGGACAGGGGGTTGGCTATGGCTACACCTTC.

This clone was seen a handful of times. The chain has TRBV28 and TRBJ2-1; TRBD1 matches 7 bases. The CDR3 has 16 amino acids. With V trimmed by 1 base and J by 2 bases, 5 bases remained unmatched. Germline CDR1 reads MDHEN; CDR2 reads SYDVKM. CDR3 sequence reads: CASSLYRGSAYNEQFF. The CDR3 nucleotides read TGTGCCAGCAGTTTATACAGGGGTTCGGCCTACAATGAGCAGTTCTTC. The full variable domain, in which reference TRBV28 and TRBJ2-1 provide the parts outside the CDR3, is DVKVTQSSRYLVKRTGEKVFLECVQDMDHENMFWYRQDPGLGLRLIYFSYDVKMKEKGDIPEGYSVSREKKERFSLILESASTNQTSMYLCASSLYRGSAYNEQFFGPGTRLTVL.

The chain has TRBV10-3 and TRBJ2-5; 9 bases map to TRBD1. The J call is doubtful: the DNA matches TRBJ2-7 better. The CDR3 is 14 amino acids. In germline, CDR1 is ENHRY, CDR2 SYGVKD. The CDR3 DNA reads as TGTGCCATCAGTGACGGACAGGGGACCTACGAGCAGTACTTC. Protein: CAISDGQGTYEQYF.

This chain connects TRBV7-2 to TRBJ2-1; unclear D gene. Trimming took off 2 bases at V and 2 bases at J, with 10 bases between the two ends. The CDR3 loop spans 15 amino acids. Germline CDR1 and CDR2: SGHTA and FQGNSA. This chain's CDR3 is CASSLTPVTYNEQFF. The DNA for the CDR3 is TGTGCCAGCAGCTTAACCCCGGTAACCTACAATGAGCAGTTCTTC.

The chain carries TRBV5-5 and TRBJ2-1; TRBD2 agrees at 8 bases. This CDR3 has 16 residues. Germline V gene data show CDR1 as SGHKS and CDR2 as YYEKEE (reference sequence). V lost 4 bases and J lost 6; bases outside the gene matches: 12. Here the CDR3 reads CASSPYSGSSGNEQFF. The CDR3 DNA sequence: TGTGCCAGCAGCCCATACAGCGGGAGCAGCGGCAATGAGCAGTTCTTC.

The genes are TRBV7-3 and TRBJ2-1, with 7 bases lining up with TRBD2. The CDR3 runs 16 residues. CDR1 is SGHTA, CDR2 FQGTGA, per germline. V was pared by 7 bases and J by 4 bases, with 13 bases of the junction left unmatched. CDR3 residues: CASIPEFTSVYNEQFF. The CDR3 DNA sequence: TGTGCCAGCATCCCCGAATTTACTAGCGTATACAATGAGCAGTTCTTC.

The genes are TRBV9 and TRBJ1-3; 8 nucleotides align to TRBD1. The ends lost 6 bases at V and 2 bases at J; junction bases unmatched: 4. The V gene's germline CDR1 is SGDLS and CDR2 YYNGEE. The CDR3 sequence is 14 residues long. CDR3 region: CASTQGATGNTIYF. The CDR3 coding sequence is TGTGCCAGCACCCAGGGGGCTACTGGAAACACCATATATTTT.

The chain couples TRBV18 to TRBJ2-5; 8 positions match TRBD1. The J call may be faulty, since TRBJ2-7 better matches the DNA end. This CDR3 has 15 residues. CDR1 and CDR2 from the germline V gene are KGHSH and LQKENI. CDR3: CASSPTSYRGSEQYF. The CDR3 DNA follows: TGTGCCAGCTCACCAACCTCATACAGGGGGAGCGAGCAGTACTTC.

V and J are TRBV18 and TRBJ1-5; no clear D gene. From germline, CDR1 is KGHSH and CDR2 LQKENI. Between the trimmed V and J ends, which lost 2 bases and 9 bases, there was a span of 11 bases. The CDR3 has 13 amino acids. CDR3 in amino acids: CASSPGRQWPQHF. The CDR3 DNA sequence: TGTGCCAGCTCACCAGGCCGCCAATGGCCCCAGCATTTT. The entire variable domain, with the rest obtained from reference TRBV18 and TRBJ1-5, is as follows: NAGVMQNPRHLVRRRGQEARLRCSPMKGHSHVYWYRQLPEEGLKFMVYLQKENIIDESGMPKERFSAEFPKEGPSILRIQQVVRGDSAAYFCASSPGRQWPQHFGDGTRLSIL.

The chain employs TRBV9 and TRBJ1-6; 8 bases are shared with TRBD1. Trimming at V came to 3 bases and at J to 7 bases, leaving 6 bases not matched to a gene. The V gene's germline CDR1 is SGDLS and CDR2 YYNGEE. CDR3 size: 15 residues. The CDR3 sequence is CASSGAGQGNSPLHF. DNA of the CDR3: TGTGCCAGCAGCGGCGCCGGACAGGGAAATTCACCCCTCCACTTT.

The chain carries TRBV11-2 and TRBJ2-5; tentatively, D is TRBD2 (5 bases). CDR3 length equals 14 residues. CDR1 and CDR2 (germline): SGHAT, FQNNGV. The germline V and J ends were trimmed by 3 bases and 3 bases, with 11 bases remaining between them. The CDR3 region has the DNA TGTGCCAGCAGCTTCACTAGAGATAAAGAGACCCAGTACTTC. As protein: CASSFTRDKETQYF.

The chain uses TRBV27 and TRBJ1-4, with D maybe TRBD1 (6 bases). Germline values: CDR1 MNHEY, CDR2 SMNVEV (reference sequence). The CDR3 totals 16 residues. V lost 0 bases, J lost 4 bases, and 12 bases lay in between. As DNA, the CDR3 is TGTGCCAGCAGTTTATCCTTGGACAGTTATAATGAAAAACTGTTTTTT. Translation: CASSLSLDSYNEKLFF.

The chain employs TRBV6-5 and TRBJ2-2, with D possibly TRBD1 on 6 matching bases. Germline V gives CDR1 MNHEY, CDR2 SVGAGI. This CDR3 has 16 residues. Trimming took 4 bases from V and 4 from J, leaving 16 bases between them. In DNA, the CDR3 is TGTGCCAGCAGTTCGGCCTACAGGGCCGGCACCGGGGAGCTGTTTTTT. The encoded protein is CASSSAYRAGTGELFF.

The chain couples TRBV27 to TRBJ2-3, with a possible D match to TRBD2 (6 bases). The CDR3 totals 14 residues. With 3 bases removed from V and 3 bases from J, the gap between germline ends came to 10 bases. Germline V gives CDR1 MNHEY, CDR2 SMNVEV (reference sequence). This chain's CDR3 is CASSLGRRTDTQYF. Here the CDR3 DNA reads TGTGCCAGCAGTTTGGGGAGGCGGACAGATACGCAGTATTTT.

V and J are TRBV19 and TRBJ1-5; D unresolved. Germline V gene data show CDR1 as LNHDA and CDR2 as SQIVND (reference sequence). The CDR3 length is 15 residues. V dropped 6 bases and J dropped 0 bases, with 12 bases sitting between them. CDR3 region: CASRIRESSNQPQHF. CDR3 DNA sequence: TGTGCCAGTAGAATCCGGGAAAGTAGCAATCAGCCCCAGCATTTT.

This chain connects TRBV4-2 to TRBJ1-1; a weak D match, TRBD1 (5 bases). The CDR3 loop spans 17 amino acids. Germline lookup yields CDR1 LGHNA and CDR2 YNFKEQ. V was cut by 0 bases and J by 4 bases, with 18 bases left in between. The CDR3 region has the DNA TGTGCCAGCAGCCAAGATCTAGAGACAGCTCTGGGCACTGAAGCTTTCTTT. It codes for CASSQDLETALGTEAFF.